The 32 T cell receptor beta chains below come from one sample, sequenced in a study of blood T cells in healthy people across ages. Through a sample-barcoded 5' primer and a J-beta primer mix, a second PCR was run for roughly 7 to 11 cycles. TCRdb called the 5' RACE reads again in MiXCR, with one record for every CDR3 protein. The sample lists fewer than 900,000 distinct CDR3 sequences; roughly 40% were seen once. What was sequenced was blood. All receptors come from a man between 18 and 35 years old in good health.

This chain links TRBV12-3 or TRBV12-4 with TRBJ1-5; 12 nucleotides match TRBD1. The V gene end was trimmed by 6 bases and the J gene end by 0 bases; junction bases not matched to a gene: 9. This CDR3 is built from 18 residues. The CDR3 coding sequence is TGTGCCAGCAGGAGGGGGACAGGGGGCTTGATTAGCAATCAGCCCCAGCATTTT. This translates into CASRRGTGGLISNQPQHF.

This clonotype was recorded only once. The chain recombines TRBV7-2 with TRBJ1-1, with 8 bases identical to TRBD1. The CDR3 loop spans 16 amino acids. Germline V CDR1 and CDR2: SGHTA, FQGNSA. J lost 2 bases, V lost 5 bases, and 10 bases had no gene match. In DNA form, the CDR3 reads TGTGCCAGCAGCCCGCGACAGGGGAGGCAAAACACTGAAGCTTTCTTT. Encoded protein: CASSPRQGRQNTEAFF.

This clonotype appeared many times. The chain employs TRBV12-3 or TRBV12-4 and TRBJ2-7; D perhaps matches TRBD1 (6 bases). The CDR3 covers 14 residues. V was trimmed by 8 bases and J by 3 bases, leaving 17 bases between them. This CDR3 is CASAGTNFIYEQYF. The CDR3 DNA follows: TGTGCCAGCGCCGGGACAAACTTTATCTACGAGCAGTACTTC.

Only a few counts were recorded for this clonotype. The rearrangement uses TRBV20-1 and TRBJ1-1, with D perhaps matching TRBD1 (5 bases). V dropped 3 bases and J dropped 4 bases, with 12 bases sitting between them. This CDR3 comprises 13 residues. Germline CDR1 and CDR2: DFQATT and SNEGSKA (reference sequence). The CDR3 DNA reads as TGCAGTGCTAGTTTTGGGGGAAGCACTGAAGCTTTCTTT. Translated: CSASFGGSTEAFF.

This clonotype was seen more than once but under ten times. The chain employs TRBV3-1 and TRBJ1-5; no clear D. Trimming left V 3 bases short and J 2 bases short, with 11 bases between. Germline V lookup: CDR1 LGHDT, CDR2 YNNKEL (reference sequence). The CDR3 is 15 residues long. CDR3 sequence (DNA): TGTGCCAGCAGCCATCGGGTCGGCCGCAATCAGCCCCAGCATTTT. It yields the protein CASSHRVGRNQPQHF.

The chain has TRBV4-2 and TRBJ2-5; D remains ambiguous. From germline, CDR1 is LGHNA and CDR2 YNFKEQ. The CDR3 contains 15 residues. V was shortened by 0 bases and J by 5 bases, with 13 bases between the two germline ends. The CDR3 spells CASSQDGVDEETQYF. The CDR3 coding sequence is TGTGCCAGCAGCCAAGATGGGGTGGACGAGGAGACCCAGTACTTC.

As regards this clonotype: A clone one base away is much larger, so this may be a read error. CDR3: CSAALAGSDEQYF. CDR3 coding DNA: TGCAGTGCTGCTTTAGCCGGATCTGACGAGCAGTACTTC. The V call is TRBV20-1, the J call TRBJ2-4; D is ambiguous. The J call may be wrong; the DNA end is better matched by TRBJ2-7. This CDR3 is built from 13 residues. Germline-derived CDR1 and CDR2 are DFQATT and SNEGSKA (reference sequence).

V and J are TRBV29-1 and TRBJ2-7; no clear D. The V end was cut by 4 bases, the J end by 3 bases, with 7 bases between. Germline values: CDR1 SQVTM, CDR2 ANQGSEA. The CDR3 has 11 residues. CDR3 in amino acids: CSVVWFYEQYF. CDR3 nucleotides: TGCAGCGTTGTGTGGTTCTACGAGCAGTACTTC.

The chain links TRBV4-3 to TRBJ2-1, with 9 nucleotides matching TRBD1. The CDR3 consists of 16 residues. CDR1 is LGHNA and CDR2 is YSLEER in the germline V gene. Trimming removed 1 base from V and 6 bases from J; junction bases left unmatched: 7. As DNA, the CDR3 is TGCGCCAGCAGCCAAGGATGGACAGGGGTGGGCAATGAGCAGTTCTTC. Its translation: CASSQGWTGVGNEQFF.

This clonotype was detected many times. This chain connects TRBV12-3 or TRBV12-4 to TRBJ2-1; 10 bases align to TRBD2. J lost 11 bases, V lost 1 base, and 5 bases had no gene match. The CDR3 loop spans 14 amino acids. The CDR3: CASSLDLAGVKQFF. CDR3 nucleotide sequence: TGTGCCAGCAGTTTAGACCTAGCGGGGGTGAAGCAGTTCTTC.

The chain recombines TRBV3-1 with TRBJ2-5; 8 bases agree with TRBD2. CDR1 is LGHDT and CDR2 is YNNKEL in the germline V gene (reference sequence). The CDR3 spans 15 residues. V lost 4 bases, J lost 11 bases, and 15 bases stayed unmatched. The CDR3 spells CASSPYNGGVNEQYF. In DNA form, the CDR3 reads TGTGCCAGCAGCCCCTATAACGGGGGGGTAAATGAGCAGTACTTC.

The table lists this clonotype with a few counts. The chain is built from TRBV19 and TRBJ2-7; possibly TRBD1 for D (5 bases). Germline V gene sequence: CDR1 LNHDA, CDR2 SQIVND (reference sequence). Trimming left V 0 bases short and J 6 bases short, with 15 bases between. This CDR3 has 15 amino acids. CDR3 loop: CASSIDPRAGSEQYF. Written as DNA, the CDR3 is TGTGCCAGTAGTATAGACCCTCGAGCAGGGTCCGAGCAGTACTTC.

The table lists this clonotype with many counts. This chain links TRBV7-8 with TRBJ2-3; 8 bases match TRBD2. The V gene's germline CDR1 is SGHVS and CDR2 FQNEAQ. Trimming took 6 bases from V and 5 from J; bases not matched to a gene: 7. The CDR3 spans 14 residues. In DNA, the CDR3 is TGTGCCAGCAGTCCCGGACTAGCTAGAGATACGCAGTATTTT. Translated: CASSPGLARDTQYF.

V gene TRBV5-6 combines with J gene TRBJ1-1; no firm D call. V was cut by 1 base and J by 1 base, with 8 bases left in between. CDR1 and CDR2 from the germline V gene are SGHDT and YYEEEE. The length of the CDR3 is 14 residues. The CDR3 here is CASSLYWRNTEAFF. In DNA, the CDR3 is TGTGCCAGCAGCTTGTATTGGAGGAACACTGAAGCTTTCTTT.

This clonotype was counted between two and nine times. The gene calls are TRBV5-1 and TRBJ2-1; 12 bases are a match to TRBD2. Germline V CDR1 and CDR2: SGHRS, YFSETQ. J was trimmed by 3 bases and V by 4 bases; bases with no gene match: 5. This CDR3 has 16 residues. The CDR3 spells CASSLTSGGIYNEQFF. For the CDR3, the DNA is TGCGCCAGCAGCCTGACTAGCGGGGGAATCTACAATGAGCAGTTCTTC.

The genes are TRBV10-3 and TRBJ2-2; TRBD1 aligns across 8 bases. The germline V gene encodes CDR1 ENHRY and CDR2 SYGVKD. CDR3 size: 15 residues. Trimming took 5 bases from V and 6 from J; bases not matched to a gene: 8. This CDR3 reads CAISPGQEAPGELFF. In DNA form, the CDR3 reads TGTGCCATCAGTCCGGGACAGGAGGCTCCCGGGGAGCTGTTTTTT.

With respect to this clonotype: This may come from a read error, since a much larger clone is one base off. V usage is TRBV20-1 and J usage is TRBJ1-1; D is uncertain. V was pared by 5 bases and J by 4 bases, with 14 bases between. The germline V gene has CDR1 DFQATT and CDR2 SNEGSKA (reference sequence). This CDR3 spans 13 amino acids. In nucleotides, the CDR3 is TGCAGTGCTGGCGTGGGGATCGGCACTGAAGCTTTCTTT. Translating gives CSAGVGIGTEAFF.

This clonotype appeared many times. This chain links TRBV7-2 with TRBJ1-2, with unresolved D. The V end was cut by 0 bases, the J end by 8 bases, with 13 bases between. The CDR3 extends over 14 amino acids. The germline V gene encodes CDR1 SGHTA and CDR2 FQGNSA. In DNA, the CDR3 is TGTGCCAGCAGCTTAGCAGGGTCGACCTCGGGCTACACCTTC. Its translation: CASSLAGSTSGYTF.

The chain recombines TRBV2 with TRBJ1-4, with D perhaps TRBD1 (5 bases). Germline CDR1 and CDR2: SNHLY and FYNNEI. CDR3 length: 15 residues. Trimming left V 7 bases short and J 10 bases short, with 22 bases between. The CDR3 is CASKIGAGGVGKLFF. The CDR3 DNA reads TGTGCCAGCAAAATCGGGGCCGGGGGTGTGGGAAAACTGTTTTTT.

This clonotype has a handful of counts. The V call is TRBV30, the J call TRBJ2-7, with unresolved D. V gave up 3 bases and J gave up 2 bases, with 11 bases separating them. This CDR3 is 13 amino acids long. Germline CDR1 reads GTSNPN; CDR2 reads SVGIG (reference sequence). CDR3 loop: CAWRALITYEQYF. CDR3 bases: TGTGCCTGGAGGGCACTAATAACCTACGAGCAGTACTTC.

In its sample, this clonotype was seen a few times. The rearrangement links TRBV12-3 or TRBV12-4 to TRBJ2-2, with D tentatively TRBD1 or TRBD2 (6 bases each). V was trimmed by 1 base and J by 2 bases, leaving 11 bases between them. The CDR3 has 16 residues. CDR3 amino acids: CASSLGGAINTGELFF. The CDR3 nucleotides are TGTGCCAGCAGTTTAGGGGGGGCGATTAACACCGGGGAGCTGTTTTTT.

Note on this clonotype: Compared with germline, one end of the junction differs, possibly owing to a read error. The rearrangement joins TRBV5-1 to TRBJ2-3; 8 positions match TRBD1. Per germline, CDR1 SGHRS and CDR2 YFSETQ. The CDR3 has 16 amino acids. CDR3: CDSRTPSGGGTDTQYF. CDR3 coding DNA: TGCGACAGCAGAACCCCGTCAGGGGGCGGCACAGATACGCAGTATTTT.

This clonotype came up a few times. This sequence joins TRBV12-3 or TRBV12-4 and TRBJ1-2; 12 bases map to TRBD1. This CDR3 region has 15 residues. V shed 6 bases and J 4 bases; nucleotides not matched to a gene: 6. The CDR3 here is CASRRDRGRRYGYTF. The CDR3 bases are TGTGCCAGCAGACGGGACAGGGGGCGCCGCTATGGCTACACCTTC.

The rearrangement links TRBV25-1 to TRBJ2-7; 15 nucleotides agree with TRBD2. V dropped 7 bases and J dropped 0; count of bases not matched to a gene: 10. The germline CDR1 and CDR2 sequences are MGHDK and SYGVNS. The CDR3 is 18 residues long. The CDR3 DNA follows: TGTGCCAGCACCAATCCGGGACTAGCGGGGGGAAGCTCCTACGAGCAGTACTTC. Encoded protein: CASTNPGLAGGSSYEQYF.

The chain joins TRBV6-1 to TRBJ1-5, with 11 nucleotides matching TRBD1. The V and J ends lost 1 base and 4 bases, in that order; junction bases with no gene match: 3. Germline CDR1 reads MNHNS; CDR2 reads SASEGT. This CDR3 spans 16 amino acids. The CDR3 DNA reads as TGTGCCAGCAGTGAAGGGGGGACAGGGGGTAATCAGCCCCAGCATTTT. It is translated as CASSEGGTGGNQPQHF.

The chain combines TRBV2 with TRBJ1-1; D ambiguous. CDR1 is SNHLY and CDR2 is FYNNEI in the germline V gene. Trimming cost V 2 bases and J 4 bases, with 20 bases left between them. The CDR3 is 17 amino acids. CDR3 DNA sequence: TGTGCCAGCAGTGAAACGGGTCCAGGTTGGGGTGGCACTGAAGCTTTCTTT. Protein product: CASSETGPGWGGTEAFF. Combining the CDR3 with reference TRBV2 and TRBJ1-1 gives the whole variable domain EPEVTQTPSHQVTQMGQEVILRCVPISNHLYFYWYRQILGQKVEFLVSFYNNEISEKSEIFDDQFSVERPDGSNFTLKIRSTKLEDSAMYFCASSETGPGWGGTEAFFGQGTRLTVV.

The V gene is TRBV6-2 or TRBV6-3, the J gene TRBJ2-5; TRBD2 agrees at 12 bases. The CDR3 has 14 amino acids. Germline V gives CDR1 MNHEY, CDR2 SVGEGT. Trimming cost V 8 bases and J 11 bases; bases outside gene matches: 12. The CDR3 region is CASGRTSGDNEQYF. The CDR3 nucleotides read TGTGCCAGCGGTCGGACTAGCGGGGACAATGAGCAGTACTTC.

This chain links TRBV6-5 with TRBJ1-1; D gene ambiguous. There are 16 residues in the CDR3. CDR1 is MNHEY, CDR2 SVGAGI, per germline. Trimming pared 1 base from V and 2 bases from J, leaving 14 bases between. The CDR3 DNA follows: TGTGCCAGCAGTTACTGGGTCGGAGCCATAAACACTGAAGCTTTCTTT. Its translation is CASSYWVGAINTEAFF.

The J gene is TRBJ2-1, the V gene TRBV29-1; D unresolved. Trimming took 4 bases from V and 3 from J, leaving 13 bases between them. There are 14 residues in the CDR3. In germline, CDR1 is SQVTM, CDR2 ANQGSEA. The CDR3 nucleotides read TGCAGCGTTGGGATAAACGTGGTCTACAATGAGCAGTTCTTC. Translating gives CSVGINVVYNEQFF.

In its sample, this clonotype was seen once. Here the CDR3 reads CASSEGQGDEQYF. DNA of the CDR3: TGTGCCAGCAGCGAAGGACAGGGCGACGAGCAGTACTTC. The chain combines TRBV10-3 with TRBJ2-7, with 8 positions matching TRBD1. This CDR3 region has 13 residues. V trimming: 10 bases; J trimming: 5 bases; junction bases outside the gene matches: 10. CDR1 is ENHRY, CDR2 SYGVKD, per germline.

The chain recombines TRBV2 with TRBJ1-2; D is unresolved. Trimming took 7 bases from V and 2 from J, leaving 17 bases between them. Germline V lookup: CDR1 SNHLY, CDR2 FYNNEI. The CDR3 runs to 15 residues. DNA of the CDR3: TGTGCCAGCAACTTAGGACTGGGGAGAAACTATGGCTACACCTTC. It encodes CASNLGLGRNYGYTF.

This clonotype came up many times. The rearrangement uses TRBV12-3 or TRBV12-4 and TRBJ2-7, with 9 positions matching TRBD2. The junction had 4 bases not matched to a gene; V was cut back by 3 bases and J by 7 bases. CDR3 length: 13 amino acids. CDR3 protein: CASSLAGGLEQYF. The DNA for the CDR3 is TGTGCCAGCAGTTTGGCGGGGGGGCTTGAGCAGTACTTC.